The text below deals with one T cell receptor (beta chain). The assay was immunoSEQ multiplex PCR, and TCRdb's table has in-frame clones only and misses some. The top ten clones hold approximately 1% of a sample with about 370,000 clones, roughly nine tenths of them seen once. This entry comes from a study of blood T cell repertoires in COVID-19. CDR3 length: 17 residues. Germline CDR1 reads MGHRA; CDR2 reads YSYEKL. Trimming cost V 1 base and J 0 bases, with 12 bases left between them. Two consecutive negative NP/OP PCR tests, clearance, or resolved symptoms defined Cohort 3 recovery. The clonotype originates from a man between 18 and 29 years old who had recovered from COVID-19. V is TRBV4-1 and J is TRBJ2-2; tentative D call: TRBD1 (5 bases). Specimen: PBMCs or T cells enriched from blood (not recorded which). CDR3 nucleotides: TGCGCCAGCAGCCAAGGCAGGGCTTCTACGAACACCGGGGAGCTGTTTTTT. This gives the protein CASSQGRASTNTGELFF.